Listed below are T cell receptor beta chains from one sample, sequenced in a study of shared clonotypes between healthy human individuals. Clones were read by immunoSEQ multiplex PCR, and TCRdb kept only the in-frame ones, dropping some. The data hold under 2,000,000 clones, with about 94% observed a single time. Sequencing was done on a sample of naive CD8+ T cells sorted from blood. Receptors originate from a man aged 18 to 35 in good health. The CDR3 runs from the conserved cysteine through the conserved F or W. A D gene is named only where the DNA matches it firmly. Where a row states a size, it is once, few, many or the class of an expanded clone; other rows omit it.

>.|.|TRBV4-1|TRBJ2-1
TGCGCCAGCAGCCTAGTGGGCAATGAGCAGTTCTTC
CASSLVGNEQFF
>.|.|TRBV27|TRBJ1-1
TGTGCCAGCATTTCGTATACCTATGAAGCTTTCTTT
CASISYTYEAFF
>.|.|TRBV6-6|TRBJ1-4
TGTGCCAGCAGTATAGGGGAAAAACTGTTTTTT
CASSIGEKLFF
>.|TRBD2|TRBV2|TRBJ2-7
TGTGCCAGCCTAGCGGGGGGCTCCTACGAGCAGTACTTC
CASLAGGSYEQYF
>.|.|TRBV5-4|TRBJ2-1
TGTGCCAGCAGCTTGGCCATCTTGACGGGAGTGGCCTACAATGAGCAGTTCTTC
CASSLAILTGVAYNEQFF
>.|TRBD1|TRBV6-1|TRBJ2-3
TGTGCCAGCAGTCCCCGGGACAGGGGCTCAGATACGCAGTATTTT
CASSPRDRGSDTQYF
>.|.|TRBV5-4|TRBJ2-7
TGTGCCAGCAGCTTGGACAGGGAGGGTCAGTACTTC
CASSLDREGQYF
>.|.|TRBV30|TRBJ2-4
TGTGCCTGGAGTGCCTCGTGGGGCCTCAAAAACATTCAGTACTTC
CAWSASWGLKNIQYF
>.|TRBD2|TRBV9|TRBJ2-3
TGTGCCAGCTCGAGCGGGAGGGTAGAAGATACGCAGTATTTT
CASSSGRVEDTQYF
>.|TRBD2|TRBV27|TRBJ2-7
TGTGCCAGCAGGGGGACTAGCGGGAGGTACGAGCAGTACTTC
CASRGTSGRYEQYF
>.|.|TRBV6-5|TRBJ2-7
TGTGCCAGCAGTTACTCGAAAGGGGAGAGCTCCTACGAGCAGTACTTC
CASSYSKGESSYEQYF
>.|.|TRBV4-1|TRBJ2-3
TGCGCCAGCAGCCAGCAAGAACCGGTCACAGATACGCAGTATTTT
CASSQQEPVTDTQYF
>.|TRBD2|TRBV7-6|TRBJ2-1
TGTGCCAGCAGCGCCTCCGCGGGACCGGGACTAGCGTTCAATGAGCAGTTCTTC
CASSASAGPGLAFNEQFF
>.|.|TRBV4-3|TRBJ1-1
TGCGCCAGCAGCCCAGGGGCTCTTAACACTGAAGCTTTCTTT
CASSPGALNTEAFF
>.|.|TRBV21-1|TRBJ1-2
TGTGCCAGCAGCAAGGGCTCAAGTGACGGGGGTACGGGCGGCTACACCTTC
CASSKGSSDGGTGGYTF
>.|.|TRBV6-4|TRBJ1-6
TGTGCCAGCAGTGACCGTGGCTTGAATTCACCCCTCCACTTT
CASSDRGLNSPLHF
>.|.|TRBV5-6|TRBJ2-7
TGTGCCAGCAGCACCTTAGCGGAGCTATATTACTACGAGCAGTACTTC
CASSTLAELYYYEQYF
>.|.|TRBV5-6|TRBJ2-1
TGTGCCAGTCACGAGGGGGGAAAGGGTTCTAATGAGCAGTTCTTC
CASHEGGKGSNEQFF
>once|.|TRBV5-6|TRBJ2-7
TGTGCCAGCAGCTCCCTGGGCCACACCTCCTACGAGCAGTACTTC
CASSSLGHTSYEQYF
>.|TRBD2|TRBV19|TRBJ2-1
TGTGCCAGTAGTACGAGCGGGATTTACAATGAGCAGTTCTTC
CASSTSGIYNEQFF
>.|.|TRBV10-3|TRBJ2-3
TGTGCCACCGTAGCGGAAAGCACAGATACGCAGTATTTT
CATVAESTDTQYF
>.|.|TRBV28|TRBJ2-7
TGTGCCAGCAGTTTATCCCTAGCATCTGAGCAGTACTTC
CASSLSLASEQYF
>.|TRBD1|TRBV7-9|TRBJ2-1
TGTGCCAGCAGCCCCCCATTTGGACAGGAGATGCCTCCCTACAATGAGCAGTTCTTC
CASSPPFGQEMPPYNEQFF
>.|TRBD1|TRBV6-1|TRBJ2-7
TGTGCCAGCAGTGATCCTGCCGGGACAGGACGCGAGCAGTACTTC
CASSDPAGTGREQYF